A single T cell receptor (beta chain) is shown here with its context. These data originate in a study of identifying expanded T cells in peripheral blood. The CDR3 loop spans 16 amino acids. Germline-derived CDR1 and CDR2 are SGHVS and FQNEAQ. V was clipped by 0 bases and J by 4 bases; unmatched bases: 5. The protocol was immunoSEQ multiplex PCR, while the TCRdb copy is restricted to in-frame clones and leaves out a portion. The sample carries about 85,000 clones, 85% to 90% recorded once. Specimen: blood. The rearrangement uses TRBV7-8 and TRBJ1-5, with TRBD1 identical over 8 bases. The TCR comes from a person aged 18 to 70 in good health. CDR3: CASSLAGTGLNQPQHF. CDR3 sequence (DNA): TGTGCCAGCAGCTTAGCAGGGACAGGCTTAAATCAGCCCCAGCATTTT.